This section outlines one TCR beta chain sequence together with its context. Its antigen is not identified. Libraries were prepared by immunoSEQ multiplex PCR; TCRdb keeps only in-frame clonotypes and omits some of them. Of tens of thousands of clones detected, about 82% appear once; the ten largest clones hold 3.5% to 4%. Repertoires were sampled repeatedly during chemoradiotherapy. The data stem from a study of chemoradiotherapy in HPV16-positive cancers. Study-wide results and caveats: During treatment, candidate HPV-specific clones and E7-related motifs expanded in tumor. HPV-specific T cells were functionally defined from only two HPV16-positive patients.

Germline values: CDR1 SGHTA, CDR2 FQGNSA. The CDR3 contains 11 residues. V lost 6 bases and J 2 bases, leaving 5 bases between the germline ends. The clonotype comes from a human donor with HPV-associated anogenital cancer. Sample: blood, taken from a patient who underwent chemoradiotherapy. This chain uses TRBV7-2 with TRBJ2-7; D gene ambiguous. The CDR3 protein is CASRATYEQYF. The CDR3 DNA follows: TGTGCCAGCAGGGCTACCTACGAGCAGTACTTC.